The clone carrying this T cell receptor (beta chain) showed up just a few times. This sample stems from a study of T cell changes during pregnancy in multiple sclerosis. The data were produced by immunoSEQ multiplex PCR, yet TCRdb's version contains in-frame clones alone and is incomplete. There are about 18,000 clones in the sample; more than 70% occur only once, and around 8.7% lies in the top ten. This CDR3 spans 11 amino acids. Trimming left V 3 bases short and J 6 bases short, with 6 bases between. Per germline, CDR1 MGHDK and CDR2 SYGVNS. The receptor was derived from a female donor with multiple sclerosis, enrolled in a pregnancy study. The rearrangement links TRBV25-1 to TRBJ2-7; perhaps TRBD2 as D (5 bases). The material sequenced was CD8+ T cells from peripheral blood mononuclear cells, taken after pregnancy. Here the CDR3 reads CASSERAEQYF. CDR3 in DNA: TGTGCCAGCAGTGAGAGGGCCGAGCAGTACTTC.